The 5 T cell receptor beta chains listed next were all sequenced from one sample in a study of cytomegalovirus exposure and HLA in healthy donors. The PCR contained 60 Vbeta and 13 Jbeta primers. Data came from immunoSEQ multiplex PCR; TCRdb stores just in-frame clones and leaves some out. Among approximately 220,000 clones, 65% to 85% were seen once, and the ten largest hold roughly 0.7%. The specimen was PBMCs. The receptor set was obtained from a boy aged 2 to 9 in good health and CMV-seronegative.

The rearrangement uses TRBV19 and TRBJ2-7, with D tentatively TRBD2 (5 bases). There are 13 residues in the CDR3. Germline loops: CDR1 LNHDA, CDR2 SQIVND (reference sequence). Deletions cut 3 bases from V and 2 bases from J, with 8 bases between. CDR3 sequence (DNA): TGTGCCAGTAGTATGGAGGCCACCTACGAGCAGTACTTC. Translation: CASSMEATYEQYF. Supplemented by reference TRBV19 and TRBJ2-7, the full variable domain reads DGGITQSPKYLFRKEGQNVTLSCEQNLNHDAMYWYRQDPGQGLRLIYYSQIVNDFQKGDIAEGYSVSREKKESFPLTVTSAQKNPTAFYLCASSMEATYEQYFGPGTRLTVT.

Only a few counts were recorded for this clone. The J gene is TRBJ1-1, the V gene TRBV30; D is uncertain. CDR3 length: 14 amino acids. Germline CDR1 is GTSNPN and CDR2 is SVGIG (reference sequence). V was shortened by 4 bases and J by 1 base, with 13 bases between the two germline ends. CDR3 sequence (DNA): TGTGCCTGGAAAAAGGAGGGCCCGAACACTGAAGCTTTCTTT. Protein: CAWKKEGPNTEAFF.

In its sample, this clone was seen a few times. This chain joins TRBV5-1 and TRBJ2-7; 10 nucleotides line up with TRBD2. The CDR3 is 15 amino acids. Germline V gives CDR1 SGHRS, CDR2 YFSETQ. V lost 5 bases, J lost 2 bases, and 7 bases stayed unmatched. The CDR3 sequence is CASRATSGSTYEQYF. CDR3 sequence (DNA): TGCGCCAGCAGGGCGACTAGCGGGTCAACCTACGAGCAGTACTTC.

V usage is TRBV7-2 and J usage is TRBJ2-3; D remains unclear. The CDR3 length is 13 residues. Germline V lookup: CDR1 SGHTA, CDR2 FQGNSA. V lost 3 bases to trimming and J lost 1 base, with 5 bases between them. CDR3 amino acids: CASSLTGTDTQYF. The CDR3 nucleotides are TGTGCCAGCAGCTTGACTGGCACAGATACGCAGTATTTT.

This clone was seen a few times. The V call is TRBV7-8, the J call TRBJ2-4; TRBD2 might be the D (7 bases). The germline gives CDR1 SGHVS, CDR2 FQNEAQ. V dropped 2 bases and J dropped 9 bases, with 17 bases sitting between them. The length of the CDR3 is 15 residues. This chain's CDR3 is CASSLLAQGGGIQYF. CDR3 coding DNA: TGTGCCAGCAGCTTATTGGCACAGGGAGGGGGCATTCAGTACTTC.